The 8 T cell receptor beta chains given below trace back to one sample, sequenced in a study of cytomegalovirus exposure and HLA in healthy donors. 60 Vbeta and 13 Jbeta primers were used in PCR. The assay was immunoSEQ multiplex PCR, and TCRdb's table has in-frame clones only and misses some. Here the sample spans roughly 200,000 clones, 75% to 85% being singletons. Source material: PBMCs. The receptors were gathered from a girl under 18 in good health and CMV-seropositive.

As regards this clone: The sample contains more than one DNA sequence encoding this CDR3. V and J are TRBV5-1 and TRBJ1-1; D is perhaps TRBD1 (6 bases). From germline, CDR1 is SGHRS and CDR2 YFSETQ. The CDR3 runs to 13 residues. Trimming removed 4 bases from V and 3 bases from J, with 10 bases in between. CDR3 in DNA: TGCGCCAGCAGCGTACAGGGTGACACTGAAGCTTTCTTT. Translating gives CASSVQGDTEAFF.

This chain's CDR3 is CASSQDRAGTEAFF. DNA of the CDR3: TGCGCCAGCAGCCAAGACAGGGCCGGCACTGAAGCTTTCTTT. The chain is built from TRBV4-3 and TRBJ1-1, with D perhaps matching TRBD1 (5 bases). Germline-derived CDR1 and CDR2 are LGHNA and YSLEER. This CDR3 region has 14 residues. The V and J ends lost 0 bases and 4 bases respectively, with 9 bases between them.

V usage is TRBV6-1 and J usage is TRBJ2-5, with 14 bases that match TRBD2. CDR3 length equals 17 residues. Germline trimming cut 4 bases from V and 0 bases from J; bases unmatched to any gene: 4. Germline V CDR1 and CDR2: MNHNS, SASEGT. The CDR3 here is CASSGLAGGPNQETQYF. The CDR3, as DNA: TGTGCCAGCAGTGGACTAGCGGGGGGGCCCAACCAAGAGACCCAGTACTTC.

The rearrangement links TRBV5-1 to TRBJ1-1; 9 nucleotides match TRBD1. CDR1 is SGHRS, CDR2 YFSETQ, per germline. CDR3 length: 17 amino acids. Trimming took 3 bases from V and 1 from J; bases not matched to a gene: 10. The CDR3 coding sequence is TGCGCCAGCAGCTCCACAATGACAGGGGGGCGGAACACTGAAGCTTTCTTT. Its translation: CASSSTMTGGRNTEAFF. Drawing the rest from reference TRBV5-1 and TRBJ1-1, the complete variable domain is KAGVTQTPRYLIKTRGQQVTLSCSPISGHRSVSWYQQTPGQGLQFLFEYFSETQRNKGNFPGRFSGRQFSNSRSEMNVSTLELGDSALYLCASSSTMTGGRNTEAFFGQGTRLTVV.

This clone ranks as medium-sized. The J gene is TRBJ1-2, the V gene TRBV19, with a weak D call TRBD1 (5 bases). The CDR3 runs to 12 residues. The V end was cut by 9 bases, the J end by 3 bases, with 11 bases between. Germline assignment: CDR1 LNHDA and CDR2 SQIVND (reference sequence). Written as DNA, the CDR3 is TGTGCCAGCGCTGCGGGGGACTATGGCTACACCTTC. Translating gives CASAAGDYGYTF.

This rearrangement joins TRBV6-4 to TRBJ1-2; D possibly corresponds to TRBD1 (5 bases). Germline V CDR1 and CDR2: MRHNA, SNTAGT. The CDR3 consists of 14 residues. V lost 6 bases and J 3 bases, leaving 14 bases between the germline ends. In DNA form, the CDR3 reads TGTGCCAGCAGCGCAGGGTGGGGGGACTATGGCTACACCTTC. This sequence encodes CASSAGWGDYGYTF.

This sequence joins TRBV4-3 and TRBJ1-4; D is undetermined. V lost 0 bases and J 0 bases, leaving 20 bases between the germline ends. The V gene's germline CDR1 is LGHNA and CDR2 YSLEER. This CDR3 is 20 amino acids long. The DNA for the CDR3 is TGCGCCAGCAGCCAAGATTGGGCAGGTGCTTCCCTTGCAACTAATGAAAAACTGTTTTTT. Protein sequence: CASSQDWAGASLATNEKLFF.

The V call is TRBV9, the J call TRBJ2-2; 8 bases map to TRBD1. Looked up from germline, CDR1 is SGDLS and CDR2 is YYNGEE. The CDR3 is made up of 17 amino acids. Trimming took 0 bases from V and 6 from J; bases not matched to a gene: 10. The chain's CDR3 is CASSVAPETGDSGELFF. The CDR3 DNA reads TGTGCCAGCAGCGTAGCTCCCGAGACAGGGGATTCCGGGGAGCTGTTTTTT.